This TCR beta chain is drawn from a study of type 1 regulatory T cells. Across the whole study: This in vitro CD4 product, T-allo10, is enriched for Tr1 cells and alloantigen-specific.

On this clonotype: Its specificity is unknown.

TCRdb used MiXCR to reprocess the reads, holding one entry per CDR3 protein. This table holds around 62,000 distinct CDR3 sequences, 50% to 70% found once. T-allo10 cells from the graft donor were described as anergic, host-alloantigen-specific, and alloantigen-specific suppressors. The ends were cut back, 4 bases at V and 2 bases at J, with 16 bases in the middle. CDR3 length: 16 residues. In germline, CDR1 is SGHDN, CDR2 FVKESK. The chain joins TRBV14 to TRBJ2-3; D is unclear. Sequencing was carried out using cultured T cells, either the whole culture or a sorted T cell fraction (not recorded which). Subset reported: Tr1-enriched cell product generated in vitro against host alloantigens. This TCR was recovered from a human donor in good health. The chain's CDR3 is CASSLRSTDFTDTQYF. CDR3 coding DNA: TGTGCCAGCAGCCTGCGGTCGACGGATTTCACAGATACGCAGTATTTT.